This TCR beta chain was identified in a study of blood T cell repertoires in COVID-19. The overall study: The United States, Italy and Spain supplied acute and convalescent COVID-19 samples. Sample material is recorded as cDNA or gDNA derived from T cells, B-cell-depleted T cells, or PBMCs.

V gave up 2 bases and J gave up 8 bases, with 12 bases separating them. Per the germline V gene, CDR1 is SGHTA and CDR2 is FQGNSA. CDR3 size: 13 residues. In the original processing: It was from reference gene primer amplification that nucleated cell counts were estimated. Some clones are missing from TCRdb's copy, which holds only in-frame ones; the method was immunoSEQ multiplex PCR. V, J and clone size are those of that table, while D and trimming were read from the DNA. The sample lists over 250,000 clones, about 89% occurring once. This receptor was obtained from a woman aged 40 to 50 who had recovered from COVID-19. What was sequenced was peripheral blood. The chain combines TRBV7-2 with TRBJ1-1; D may be TRBD1 (5 bases). In nucleotides, the CDR3 is TGTGCCAGCAGCTTACGGGGGGAAGGGGAAGCTTTCTTT. Translation gives CASSLRGEGEAFF.